Each of the 17 T cell receptor beta chains below was sequenced from the same sample in a study of blood T cell repertoires in COVID-19. Clones were read by immunoSEQ multiplex PCR, and TCRdb kept only the in-frame ones, dropping some. The sample has around 140,000 clones, approximately 80% seen once. Sequences were obtained from PBMCs or T cells enriched from blood (not recorded which). These receptors were obtained from a man aged 45 to 65 in a cohort exposed to, infected with or recovered from COVID-19 (not recorded which).

The V call is TRBV7-3, the J call TRBJ1-1, with D possibly being TRBD1 (6 bases). Trimming stripped 0 bases from V and 6 bases from J, with 11 bases between. This CDR3 is built from 14 residues. Germline V lookup: CDR1 SGHTA, CDR2 FQGTGA. The CDR3 protein is CASSLTGARSEAFF. The CDR3 nucleotides are TGTGCCAGCAGCTTAACGGGGGCACGGTCTGAAGCTTTCTTT.

This clone was seen once. This chain links TRBV30 with TRBJ1-1; unclear D gene. CDR3 size: 13 residues. The ends were cut back, 3 bases at V and 1 base at J, with 9 bases in the middle. Germline values: CDR1 GTSNPN, CDR2 SVGIG (reference sequence). DNA of the CDR3: TGTGCCTGGAGGGCAGGTACGAACACTGAAGCTTTCTTT. The encoded protein is CAWRAGTNTEAFF.

V usage is TRBV29-1 and J usage is TRBJ2-7; TRBD1 is a possible D gene (6 bases). V was shortened by 1 base and J by 4 bases, with 11 bases between the two germline ends. Germline V CDR1 and CDR2: SQVTM, ANQGSEA. This CDR3 contains 13 residues. The CDR3 sequence: CSVEGTEAYEQYF. DNA for the CDR3: TGCAGCGTTGAAGGGACAGAAGCTTACGAGCAGTACTTC.

This clone was detected only a few times. The chain uses TRBV28 and TRBJ1-5; a possible D gene is TRBD1 (6 bases). CDR3 length: 14 amino acids. The germline V gene encodes CDR1 MDHEN and CDR2 SYDVKM. Between the trimmed V and J ends, which lost 7 bases and 6 bases, there was a span of 16 bases. CDR3 in amino acids: CASTAGVRIQPQHF. CDR3 coding DNA: TGTGCCAGCACTGCAGGGGTTCGGATTCAGCCCCAGCATTTT.

CDR3 sequence reads: CAAGPLEAFF. Written as DNA, the CDR3 is TGTGCCGCAGGGCCATTGGAAGCTTTCTTT. The chain uses TRBV28 and TRBJ1-1; weak D call: TRBD1 (5 bases). The ends were cut back, 11 bases at V and 8 bases at J, with 12 bases in the middle. Germline-derived CDR1 and CDR2 are MDHEN and SYDVKM. The CDR3 extends over 10 amino acids.

The chain joins TRBV29-1 to TRBJ1-5, with 7 nucleotides matching TRBD1. CDR1 and CDR2 (germline): SQVTM, ANQGSEA. After removal of 6 bases from V and 3 bases from J, the junction contained 5 bases not matched to a gene. CDR3 size: 13 residues. The CDR3 DNA sequence: TGCAGCGTCTCCGGGACAGACAATCAGCCCCAGCATTTT. Amino acids: CSVSGTDNQPQHF.

This clone is a singleton in its sample. The chain employs TRBV27 and TRBJ2-5, with 11 bases lining up with TRBD2. This CDR3 has 16 amino acids. The germline V gene has CDR1 MNHEY and CDR2 SMNVEV (reference sequence). Trimming at V came to 5 bases and at J to 4 bases, leaving 9 bases not matched to a gene. The CDR3 region is CASSPSLLAGAETQYF. DNA for the CDR3: TGTGCCAGCAGTCCCTCTTTACTAGCGGGAGCAGAGACCCAGTACTTC.

This clone was counted a few times. The chain has TRBV10-3 and TRBJ1-6; D gene uncertain. Germline lookup yields CDR1 ENHRY and CDR2 SYGVKD. V lost 2 bases to trimming and J lost 7 bases, with 6 bases between them. This CDR3 spans 13 amino acids. CDR3 DNA sequence: TGTGCCATCAGTGAGACGGGGAATTCACCCCTCCACTTT. Translation: CAISETGNSPLHF.

This clone appeared a few times. The CDR3 region has the DNA TGTGCCTGGAGTTGGGGCCTAGCGGGCAATAATGAGCAGTTCTTC. Translated, it gives CAWSWGLAGNNEQFF. This rearrangement joins TRBV30 to TRBJ2-1, with 8 bases that match TRBD2. J gave up 7 bases and V 2 bases, and 10 bases lay outside the gene matches. CDR3 length: 15 residues. The germline V gene has CDR1 GTSNPN and CDR2 SVGIG (reference sequence).

This clone appeared a single time. The chain combines TRBV6-2 or TRBV6-3 with TRBJ1-1; the match to TRBD1 covers 8 bases. This CDR3 is 14 amino acids long. The junction had 3 bases not matched to a gene; V was cut back by 2 bases and J by 4 bases. The germline gives CDR1 MNHEY, CDR2 SVGEGT. The CDR3 protein is CASSYGQGATEAFF. CDR3 DNA: TGTGCCAGCAGTTACGGTCAGGGGGCCACTGAAGCTTTCTTT.

This clone was found once. The rearrangement joins TRBV28 to TRBJ1-6; D remains ambiguous. V was cut by 3 bases and J by 8 bases, with 11 bases left in between. Germline-derived CDR1 and CDR2 are MDHEN and SYDVKM. The CDR3 runs to 14 residues. CDR3 protein: CASSFPRRDSPLHF. The DNA of the CDR3 is TGTGCCAGCAGTTTTCCGCGGAGAGATTCACCCCTCCACTTT. Filled out from reference TRBV28 and TRBJ1-6, the complete variable domain reads DVKVTQSSRYLVKRTGEKVFLECVQDMDHENMFWYRQDPGLGLRLIYFSYDVKMKEKGDIPEGYSVSREKKERFSLILESASTNQTSMYLCASSFPRRDSPLHFGNGTRLTVT.

The chain uses TRBV5-1 and TRBJ2-7; tentative D call: TRBD1 (5 bases). Germline-derived CDR1 and CDR2 are SGHRS and YFSETQ. The germline V and J ends were trimmed by 1 base and 3 bases, with 8 bases remaining between them. CDR3 size: 13 residues. The CDR3 protein is CASSLSTDYEQYF. CDR3 bases: TGCGCCAGCAGCTTGTCGACAGACTACGAGCAGTACTTC.

This sequence joins TRBV18 and TRBJ1-3; D may be TRBD1 (5 bases). V shed 3 bases and J shed 2 bases, with 11 bases lying between them. Germline V gene lookup returns CDR1 KGHSH and CDR2 LQKENI. This CDR3 has 15 residues. CDR3 nucleotides: TGTGCCAGCTCACCCCCGGCGGGGGCTGGAAACACCATATATTTT. As protein: CASSPPAGAGNTIYF.

The chain has TRBV7-9 and TRBJ1-1, with D maybe TRBD1 (6 bases). V gave up 6 bases and J gave up 5 bases, with 16 bases separating them. Germline values: CDR1 SEHNR, CDR2 FQNEAQ (reference sequence). The CDR3 is made up of 14 amino acids. The CDR3 DNA sequence: TGTGCCAGCAGTTATTCAGGGGTTAGAACTGAAGCTTTCTTT. It translates to CASSYSGVRTEAFF.

This chain joins TRBV6-1 and TRBJ1-1, with TRBD1 as a possible D gene (5 bases). CDR3 length equals 14 residues. Trimming shortened V by 5 bases and J by 2 bases, and 12 bases separated the two germline ends. Germline-derived CDR1 and CDR2 are MNHNS and SASEGT. CDR3 in amino acids: CASSPGNLNTEAFF. The CDR3 nucleotides read TGTGCCAGCAGTCCAGGGAACCTAAACACTGAAGCTTTCTTT.

The V call is TRBV18, the J call TRBJ2-7; TRBD1 aligns across 9 bases. Germline loops: CDR1 KGHSH, CDR2 LQKENI. Losses at the gene ends were 3 bases for V and 4 bases for J; bases not matched to a gene: 4. The CDR3 length is 14 residues. The CDR3 loop reads CASSPSGTGYEQYF. The CDR3 DNA follows: TGTGCCAGCTCACCGTCAGGGACAGGGTACGAGCAGTACTTC.

The chain joins TRBV7-9 to TRBJ2-7, with TRBD1 matching 10 bases. The germline CDR1 and CDR2 sequences are SEHNR and FQNEAQ (reference sequence). V gave up 5 bases and J gave up 3 bases; unmatched junction bases: 4. The CDR3 length is 14 residues. CDR3 sequence (DNA): TGTGCCAGCAGCCCGGGGACAGGGGACTACGAGCAGTACTTC. Encoded protein: CASSPGTGDYEQYF.